The rows below give T cell receptor beta chains drawn from one sample of a study of CD8+CD57+ T cells in acquired aplastic anemia. A single record per CDR3 protein comes from TCRdb applying MiXCR to the reads. The sample has about 150,000 distinct CDR3 sequences; about 54% are singletons. Input material: sorted CD4+, CD8+, or CD8+CD57+ T cells (not recorded which) from PBMCs. The receptors were gathered from a human donor with aplastic anemia. Both conserved end residues are part of each CDR3. Fields, in order: D gene, J gene, V gene, clone size, CDR3 length, CDR3 DNA, CDR3 protein. A D gene is named only where the DNA matches it firmly. Where a row states a size, it is once, few, many or the class of an expanded clone; other rows omit it.

d_call: TRBD1
j_call: TRBJ2-7
v_call: TRBV7-8
clone_size: many
cdr3_length: 14
cdr3_nt: TGTGCCAGCAGCTTGGGGACAGGGGAGTACGAGCAGTACTTC
cdr3_aa: CASSLGTGEYEQYF

d_call: TRBD1
j_call: TRBJ1-2
v_call: TRBV20-1
clone_size: -
cdr3_length: 13
cdr3_nt: TGCAGTTACTTACAGGGGGCTAGCGGTGGCTACACCTTC
cdr3_aa: CSYLQGASGGYTF

d_call: TRBD2
j_call: TRBJ2-3
v_call: TRBV2
clone_size: many
cdr3_length: 17
cdr3_nt: TGTGCCAGCAGTGAAGAACTAGCGGGGGGGATCACAGATACGCAGTATTTT
cdr3_aa: CASSEELAGGITDTQYF

d_call: TRBD1
j_call: TRBJ1-6
v_call: TRBV27
clone_size: many
cdr3_length: 15
cdr3_nt: TGTGCCAGCAGAACAAGGGACAGACCTAATTCACCCCTCCACTTT
cdr3_aa: CASRTRDRPNSPLHF

d_call: TRBD1
j_call: TRBJ1-4
v_call: TRBV24-1
clone_size: few
cdr3_length: 13
cdr3_nt: TGTGCCACCAGTGACGACAGGGGCGTGGAACTGTTTTTT
cdr3_aa: CATSDDRGVELFF

d_call: -
j_call: TRBJ2-7
v_call: TRBV24-1
clone_size: -
cdr3_length: 15
cdr3_nt: TGTGCCAGCAGTTTTGGGGGGGGGCCTTTTTACGAGCAGTACTTC
cdr3_aa: CASSFGGGPFYEQYF

d_call: TRBD1
j_call: TRBJ1-3
v_call: TRBV11-2
clone_size: -
cdr3_length: 16
cdr3_nt: TGTGCCAGCAGCCCGCGGACAGGATCCTCTGGAAACACCATATATTTT
cdr3_aa: CASSPRTGSSGNTIYF

d_call: -
j_call: TRBJ1-4
v_call: TRBV27
clone_size: few
cdr3_length: 14
cdr3_nt: TGTGCCAGCAGGGGGATGGGGGTTGGGGAAAAACTGTTTTTT
cdr3_aa: CASRGMGVGEKLFF

d_call: -
j_call: TRBJ1-6
v_call: TRBV19
clone_size: once
cdr3_length: 14
cdr3_nt: TGTGCCAGTAGTATAGTCCAGGGACGTTCACCCCTCCACTTT
cdr3_aa: CASSIVQGRSPLHF

d_call: -
j_call: TRBJ1-1
v_call: TRBV3-1
clone_size: many
cdr3_length: 12
cdr3_nt: TGTGCCAGCAGCCAAGGGGGAACTGAAGCTTTCTTT
cdr3_aa: CASSQGGTEAFF

d_call: -
j_call: TRBJ2-1
v_call: TRBV27
clone_size: few
cdr3_length: 14
cdr3_nt: TGTGCCAGCAGTTTGGGGCACTTGCCTCGGGAGCAGTTCTTC
cdr3_aa: CASSLGHLPREQFF

d_call: -
j_call: TRBJ2-4
v_call: TRBV7-9
clone_size: many
cdr3_length: 12
cdr3_nt: TGTGCCAGCAGCTCGACTATAAACATTCAGTACTTC
cdr3_aa: CASSSTINIQYF

d_call: -
j_call: TRBJ1-1
v_call: TRBV10-3
clone_size: once
cdr3_length: 14
cdr3_nt: TGTGCCATCAGTGAACAAGGGGTGGTCACTGAAGCTTTCTTT
cdr3_aa: CAISEQGVVTEAFF

d_call: -
j_call: TRBJ2-2
v_call: TRBV19
clone_size: few
cdr3_length: 15
cdr3_nt: TGTGCCAGTACTCGCCAAGCCACCTACACCGGGGAGCTGTTTTTT
cdr3_aa: CASTRQATYTGELFF